The next 3 T cell receptor beta chains were all read from a single sample in a study of a mutant IDH1 vaccine in newly diagnosed glioma. TCRdb's copy holds only in-frame clones and misses some; the assay was immunoSEQ multiplex PCR. Of roughly 86,000 clones listed, approximately 89% were seen once; the top ten hold 0.6% to 0.95%. For these receptors, no antigen is known. Time point in this sample: week 47, end of study. Each dose delivered 300 ug of mutant IDH1 20-mer peptide subcutaneously with imiquimod. The sample was PBMCs, taken from a glioma patient whose treatment included an IDH1 peptide vaccine. The receptor source for this set is a woman between 45 and 60 years old with glioma.

This clone occurred once. This chain links TRBV19 with TRBJ1-5; D not resolved. V was cut by 0 bases and J by 5 bases, with 5 bases left in between. The CDR3 runs 13 residues. CDR1 is LNHDA, CDR2 SQIVND, per germline (reference sequence). Here the CDR3 reads CASSIETYQPQHF. The CDR3 bases are TGTGCCAGTAGTATAGAGACCTATCAGCCCCAGCATTTT.

The chain is built from TRBV5-1 and TRBJ2-3; TRBD1 agrees at 10 bases. Germline CDR1 reads SGHRS; CDR2 reads YFSETQ. The junction had 2 bases not matched to a gene; V was cut back by 4 bases and J by 3 bases. The CDR3 has 14 amino acids. The CDR3 sequence: CASSVGQGTDTQYF. The CDR3 region has the DNA TGCGCCAGCAGCGTGGGACAGGGGACAGATACGCAGTATTTT.

The rearrangement uses TRBV7-3 and TRBJ1-3; tentative D call: TRBD1 (5 bases). Trimming removed 5 bases at V and 0 bases at J, with 11 bases between. The CDR3 runs to 15 residues. CDR1 and CDR2 from the germline V gene are SGHTA and FQGTGA. This CDR3 reads CASSNRQSSGNTIYF. The CDR3 nucleotides are TGTGCCAGCAGCAACCGACAGAGCTCTGGAAACACCATATATTTT. Full variable domain (outside the CDR3, taken from reference TRBV7-3 and TRBJ1-3): GAGVSQTPSNKVTEKGKYVELRCDPISGHTALYWYRQSLGQGPEFLIYFQGTGAADDSGLPNDRFFAVRPEGSVSTLKIQRTERGDSAVYLCASSNRQSSGNTIYFGEGSWLTVV.